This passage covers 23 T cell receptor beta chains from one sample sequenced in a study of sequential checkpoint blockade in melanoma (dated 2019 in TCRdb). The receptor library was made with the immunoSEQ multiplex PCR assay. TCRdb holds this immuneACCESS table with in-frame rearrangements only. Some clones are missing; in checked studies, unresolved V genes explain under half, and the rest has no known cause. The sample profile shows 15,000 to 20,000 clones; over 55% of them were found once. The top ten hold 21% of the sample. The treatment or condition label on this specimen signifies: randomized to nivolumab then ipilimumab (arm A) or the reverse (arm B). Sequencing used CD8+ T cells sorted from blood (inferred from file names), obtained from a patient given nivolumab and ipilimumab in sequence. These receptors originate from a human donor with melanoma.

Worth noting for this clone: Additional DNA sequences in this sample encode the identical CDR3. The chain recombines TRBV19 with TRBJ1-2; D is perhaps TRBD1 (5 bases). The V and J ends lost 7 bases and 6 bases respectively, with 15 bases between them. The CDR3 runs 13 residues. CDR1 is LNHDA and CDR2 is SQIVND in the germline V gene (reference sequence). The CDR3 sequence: CASTPRGIDGYTF. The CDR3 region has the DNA TGTGCCAGTACCCCACGGGGGATAGATGGCTACACCTTC.

The CDR3 is CASSRGTETPYEQYF. In DNA, the CDR3 is TGTGCCAGCAGCCGAGGGACAGAGACACCCTACGAGCAGTACTTC. V gene TRBV28 combines with J gene TRBJ2-7, with 7 bases identical to TRBD1. Germline CDR1 and CDR2: MDHEN and SYDVKM. The CDR3 contains 15 residues. The J segment lost 2 bases and the V segment lost 6 bases, leaving 10 bases of the junction unmatched.

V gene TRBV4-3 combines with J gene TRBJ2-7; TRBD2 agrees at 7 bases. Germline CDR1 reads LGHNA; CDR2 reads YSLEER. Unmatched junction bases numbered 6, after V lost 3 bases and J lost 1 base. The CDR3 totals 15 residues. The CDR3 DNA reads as TGCGCCAGCAGCCAGGTAGGGACTAATTCCTACGAGCAGTACTTC. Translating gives CASSQVGTNSYEQYF.

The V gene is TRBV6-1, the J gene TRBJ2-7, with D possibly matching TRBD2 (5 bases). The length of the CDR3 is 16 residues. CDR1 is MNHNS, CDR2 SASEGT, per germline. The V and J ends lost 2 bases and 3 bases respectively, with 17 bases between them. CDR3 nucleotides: TGTGCCAGCAGTGAATGGGAGAATCCAACAGACTACGAGCAGTACTTC. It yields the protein CASSEWENPTDYEQYF.

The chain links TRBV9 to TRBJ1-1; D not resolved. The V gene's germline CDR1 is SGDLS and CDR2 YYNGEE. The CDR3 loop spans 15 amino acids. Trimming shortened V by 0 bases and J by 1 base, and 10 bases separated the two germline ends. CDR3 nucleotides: TGTGCCAGCAGCGTAGATCCTGCGGAGAACACTGAAGCTTTCTTT. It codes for CASSVDPAENTEAFF.

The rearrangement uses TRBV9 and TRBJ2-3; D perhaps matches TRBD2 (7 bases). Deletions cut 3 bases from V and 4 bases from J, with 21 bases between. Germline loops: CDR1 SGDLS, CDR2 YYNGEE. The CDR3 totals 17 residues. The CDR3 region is CASSERGGASASDTQYF. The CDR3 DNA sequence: TGTGCCAGCAGCGAGCGTGGGGGGGCTAGCGCGTCAGATACGCAGTATTTT.

The CDR3 DNA is TGTGCCAGCAGTGTGGACAGGGTTGGCAATCAGCCCCAGCATTTT. This encodes CASSVDRVGNQPQHF. The chain uses TRBV6-1 and TRBJ1-5; TRBD1 matches at 8 bases. The J segment lost 2 bases and the V segment lost 4 bases, leaving 4 bases of the junction unmatched. Germline CDR1 reads MNHNS; CDR2 reads SASEGT. The CDR3 totals 15 residues.

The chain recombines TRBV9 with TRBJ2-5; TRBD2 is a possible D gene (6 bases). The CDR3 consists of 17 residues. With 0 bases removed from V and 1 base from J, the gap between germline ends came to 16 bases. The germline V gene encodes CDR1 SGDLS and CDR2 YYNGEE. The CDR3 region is CASSVGALRDSQETQYF. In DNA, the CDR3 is TGTGCCAGCAGCGTAGGTGCCCTACGGGACTCCCAAGAGACCCAGTACTTC.

The CDR3 loop reads CASSFQGREQYF. CDR3 DNA: TGTGCCAGCAGCTTCCAGGGGCGGGAGCAGTACTTC. The genes are TRBV7-9 and TRBJ2-7; maybe TRBD1 (6 bases). The germline V and J ends were trimmed by 3 bases and 7 bases, with 10 bases remaining between them. Looked up from germline, CDR1 is SEHNR and CDR2 is FQNEAQ (reference sequence). This CDR3 spans 12 amino acids.

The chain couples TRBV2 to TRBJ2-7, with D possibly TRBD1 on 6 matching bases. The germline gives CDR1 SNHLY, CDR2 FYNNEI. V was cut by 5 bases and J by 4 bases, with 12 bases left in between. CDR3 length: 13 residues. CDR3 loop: CASSIGRGYEQYF. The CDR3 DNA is TGTGCCAGCAGTATTGGCAGGGGATACGAGCAGTACTTC.

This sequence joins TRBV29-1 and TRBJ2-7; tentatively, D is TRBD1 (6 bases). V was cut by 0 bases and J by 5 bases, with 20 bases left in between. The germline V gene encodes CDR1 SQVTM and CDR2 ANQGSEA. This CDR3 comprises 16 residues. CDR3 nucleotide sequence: TGCAGCGTTGAAGATCAGGGTGAGGGGGTAGCAGACGAGCAGTACTTC. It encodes CSVEDQGEGVADEQYF.

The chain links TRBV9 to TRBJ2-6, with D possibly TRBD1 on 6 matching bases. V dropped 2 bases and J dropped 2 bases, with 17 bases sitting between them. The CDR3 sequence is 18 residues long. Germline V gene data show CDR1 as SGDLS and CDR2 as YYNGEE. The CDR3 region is CASSVPQFTGTGANVLTF. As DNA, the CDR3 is TGTGCCAGCAGCGTTCCACAATTTACAGGGACTGGGGCCAACGTCCTGACTTTC.

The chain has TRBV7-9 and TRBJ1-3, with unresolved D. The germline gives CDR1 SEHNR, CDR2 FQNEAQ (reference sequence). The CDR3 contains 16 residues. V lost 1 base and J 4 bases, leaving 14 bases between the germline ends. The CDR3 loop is CASSLVGRSTGNTIYF. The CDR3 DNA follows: TGTGCCAGCAGCTTAGTGGGCCGATCCACCGGAAACACCATATATTTT.

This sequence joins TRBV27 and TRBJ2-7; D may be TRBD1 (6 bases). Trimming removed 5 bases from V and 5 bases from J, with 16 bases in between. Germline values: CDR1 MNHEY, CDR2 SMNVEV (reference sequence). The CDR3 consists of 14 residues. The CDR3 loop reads CASSPWTDRDEQYF. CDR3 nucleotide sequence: TGTGCCAGCAGTCCATGGACAGATCGCGACGAGCAGTACTTC.

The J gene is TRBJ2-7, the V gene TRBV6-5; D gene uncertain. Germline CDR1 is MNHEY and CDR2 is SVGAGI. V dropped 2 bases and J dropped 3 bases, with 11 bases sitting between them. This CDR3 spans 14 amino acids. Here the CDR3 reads CASSYEGVYYEQYF. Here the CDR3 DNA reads TGTGCCAGCAGTTACGAAGGAGTCTACTACGAGCAGTACTTC.

In DNA form, the CDR3 reads TGTGCCAGCAGCTTAGTACTAGCGGGGTACGAGCAGTACTTC. Translated: CASSLVLAGYEQYF. The chain combines TRBV7-9 with TRBJ2-5; TRBD2 matches at 10 bases. The end of the DNA is better explained by TRBJ2-7, so the J call may be wrong. This CDR3 has 14 residues. Germline V gene sequence: CDR1 SEHNR, CDR2 FQNEAQ (reference sequence).

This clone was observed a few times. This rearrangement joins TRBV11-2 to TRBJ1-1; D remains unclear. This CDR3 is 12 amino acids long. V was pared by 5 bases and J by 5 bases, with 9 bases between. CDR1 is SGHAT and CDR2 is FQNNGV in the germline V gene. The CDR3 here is CASSPGGTEAFF. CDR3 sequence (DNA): TGTGCCAGCAGCCCGGGAGGGACTGAAGCTTTCTTT. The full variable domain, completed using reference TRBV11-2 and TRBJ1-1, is EAGVAQSPRYKIIEKRQSVAFWCNPISGHATLYWYQQILGQGPKLLIQFQNNGVVDDSQLPKDRFSAERLKGVDSTLKIQPAKLEDSAVYLCASSPGGTEAFFGQGTRLTVV.

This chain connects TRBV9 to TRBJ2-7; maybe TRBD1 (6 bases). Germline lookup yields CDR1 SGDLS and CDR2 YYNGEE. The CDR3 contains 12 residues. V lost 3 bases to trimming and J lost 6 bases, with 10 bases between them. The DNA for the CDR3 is TGTGCCAGCAGCGCCCCAGGGGCCGAGCAGTACTTC. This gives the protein CASSAPGAEQYF.

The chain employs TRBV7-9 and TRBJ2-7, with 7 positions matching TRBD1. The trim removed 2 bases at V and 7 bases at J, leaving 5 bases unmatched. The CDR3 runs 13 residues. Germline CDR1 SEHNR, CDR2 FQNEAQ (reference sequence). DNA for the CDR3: TGTGCCAGCAGCTTAAGTGGACAGGTTGAGCAGTACTTC. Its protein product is CASSLSGQVEQYF.

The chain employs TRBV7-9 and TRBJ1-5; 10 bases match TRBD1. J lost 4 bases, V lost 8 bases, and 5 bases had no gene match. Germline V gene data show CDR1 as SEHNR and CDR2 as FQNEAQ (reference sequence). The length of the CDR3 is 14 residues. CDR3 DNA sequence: TGTGCCAGCCGTGGACAGGGGGTAAATCAGCCCCAGCATTTT. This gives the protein CASRGQGVNQPQHF.

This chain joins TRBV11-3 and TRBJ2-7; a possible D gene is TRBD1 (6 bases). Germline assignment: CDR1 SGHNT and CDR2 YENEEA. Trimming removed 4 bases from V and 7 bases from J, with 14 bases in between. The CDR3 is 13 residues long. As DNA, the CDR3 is TGTGCCAGCAGCTGGGGGACACCCGTGGAGCAGTACTTC. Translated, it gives CASSWGTPVEQYF.

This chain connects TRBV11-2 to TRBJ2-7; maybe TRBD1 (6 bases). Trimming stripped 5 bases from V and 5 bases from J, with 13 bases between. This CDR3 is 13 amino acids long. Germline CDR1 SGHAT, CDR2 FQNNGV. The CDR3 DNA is TGTGCCAGCAGCCCAGGGACATTCCACGAGCAGTACTTC. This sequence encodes CASSPGTFHEQYF.

In DNA, the CDR3 is TGTGCCAGCAGCTTCGGTGGCGGGTCCAATGAGCAGTTCTTC. It specifies CASSFGGGSNEQFF. The chain combines TRBV13 with TRBJ2-1; TRBD2 is a possible D gene (5 bases). Trimming cost V 3 bases and J 6 bases, with 12 bases left between them. Germline CDR1 and CDR2: PRHDT and FYEKMQ (reference sequence). The CDR3 runs to 14 residues. Full variable domain (remainder filled in from reference TRBV13 and TRBJ2-1): AAGVIQSPRHLIKEKRETATLKCYPIPRHDTVYWYQQGPGQDPQFLISFYEKMQSDKGSIPDRFSAQQFSDYHSELNMSSLELGDSALYFCASSFGGGSNEQFFGPGTRLTVL.